This entry concerns a single T cell receptor beta chain. As yet, its antigen is unknown. This sample was taken from a study of PD-L1 blockade in urothelial cancer. Study details: Males with bladder-origin urothelial cancer constituted most of the roughly 29 patients. Blood yielded a median of about 150,000 T cells per sample. General study results and limits: More expansion of tumor-associated blood clones, seen at 3 weeks, marked durable-benefit patients. Pretreatment TCR clonality in blood under the median foretold superior survival.

Germline CDR1 and CDR2: SGHRS and YFSETQ. Trimming took 0 bases from V and 8 from J, leaving 9 bases between them. The CDR3 is 14 residues long. The time point denotes: pretreatment peripheral blood. Here immunoSEQ multiplex PCR was the method, and the copy in TCRdb shows in-frame clones only, minus some. The sample contains about 53,000 clones, around 88% of which appear only once. The sequenced sample was PBMCs, obtained around atezolizumab (anti-PD-L1) treatment. This receptor was identified in a woman aged 55-75 years with urothelial cancer. This chain links TRBV5-1 with TRBJ1-6, with D unresolved. Here the CDR3 DNA reads TGCGCCAGCAGCTTGGCCCCGCAGTATTCACCCCTCCACTTT. It is translated as CASSLAPQYSPLHF.